The rows below give T cell receptor beta chains drawn from one sample of a study of CD8+CD57+ T cells in acquired aplastic anemia. TCRdb fed the reads into MiXCR, producing one record per CDR3 protein. The sample contains under 150,000 distinct CDR3 sequences, nearly 40% of which appear only once. Sequencing was performed on sorted CD4+, CD8+, or CD8+CD57+ T cells (not recorded which) from PBMCs. The receptors stem from a human donor with aplastic anemia. The CDR3 runs from the conserved cysteine through the conserved F or W. Each record gives: J gene, D gene, V gene, clone size, CDR3 DNA, CDR3 protein. A D gene is named only where the DNA matches it firmly. Expanded clones are given a class, and other clones once, few, many or no size at all.

J: TRBJ2-5
D: TRBD2
V: TRBV5-1
size: many
DNA: TGCGCCAGCAGCTTGGCGCTAGCGGGGGGTAGTGACCAGTACTTC
CDR3: CASSLALAGGSDQYF

J: TRBJ2-7
D: NA
V: TRBV20-1
size: NA
DNA: TGCAGTGCTAGAGGGCCTCGGGGTGGGGAGCAGTACTTC
CDR3: CSARGPRGGEQYF

J: TRBJ2-1
D: TRBD2
V: TRBV29-1
size: few
DNA: TGCAGCGTTCTAGGGGGACTAGCGGGGGGGCGTGAGCAGTTCTTC
CDR3: CSVLGGLAGGREQFF

J: TRBJ1-1
D: NA
V: TRBV19
size: many
DNA: TGTGCCAGTAGTATAGAGGACGGGACTGAAGCTTTCTTT
CDR3: CASSIEDGTEAFF

J: TRBJ2-7
D: TRBD1
V: TRBV27
size: few
DNA: TGTGCCAGCAGTTTCTTACAGGGGTACGAGCAGTACTTC
CDR3: CASSFLQGYEQYF

J: TRBJ1-1
D: NA
V: TRBV20-1
size: many
DNA: TGCAGTGCTACCCGGGGGCGGTCGAACACTGAAGCTTTCTTT
CDR3: CSATRGRSNTEAFF

J: TRBJ2-3
D: TRBD2
V: TRBV20-1
size: many
DNA: TGCAGTGCTAGCGAACCCGAGCGGACTAGCGGGGGGCAGGATACGCAGTATTTT
CDR3: CSASEPERTSGGQDTQYF

J: TRBJ1-5
D: NA
V: TRBV15
size: NA
DNA: TGTGCCACCAGCAGGGCCCATGGGGCAAGGAGCAATCAGCCCCAGCATTTT
CDR3: CATSRAHGARSNQPQHF

J: TRBJ1-2
D: NA
V: TRBV10-2
size: once
DNA: TGCGCCAGCAGTGAGTCGATGAATGGCGGGTACAGGCACGGCTACACCTTC
CDR3: CASSESMNGGYRHGYTF

J: TRBJ1-6
D: TRBD1
V: TRBV3-1
size: many
DNA: TGTGCCAGCAGCCCAATAATCGGACAGGGGGAGTCACCCCTCCACTTT
CDR3: CASSPIIGQGESPLHF

J: TRBJ2-5
D: NA
V: TRBV10-1
size: NA
DNA: TGCGCCAGCAGTGTCTCAGTTTACCAAGAGACCCAGTACTTC
CDR3: CASSVSVYQETQYF

J: TRBJ2-1
D: NA
V: TRBV20-1
size: many
DNA: TGCAGTGCATTGGGGGGATCCTACAATGAGCAGTTCTTC
CDR3: CSALGGSYNEQFF

J: TRBJ2-7
D: TRBD1
V: TRBV11-3
size: many
DNA: TGTGCCAGCAGCTTCGGGGACAGGACCTCCTACGAGCAGTACTTC
CDR3: CASSFGDRTSYEQYF

J: TRBJ2-7
D: TRBD1
V: TRBV4-3
size: many
DNA: TGCGCCAGCAGCCAAGAAAGGGGGCGGTACGAGCAGTACTTC
CDR3: CASSQERGRYEQYF

J: TRBJ2-1
D: NA
V: TRBV10-3
size: once
DNA: TGTGCCACGAGCCCAGGGGAGAGGAATGAGCAGTTCTTC
CDR3: CATSPGERNEQFF

J: TRBJ2-2
D: TRBD2
V: TRBV20-1
size: many
DNA: TGCAGTGCTTATACTAGCGGCACCGGGGAGCTGTTTTTT
CDR3: CSAYTSGTGELFF

J: TRBJ1-1
D: NA
V: TRBV18
size: few
DNA: TGTGCCAGCTCACAACAGGGGAACACTGAAGCTTTCTTT
CDR3: CASSQQGNTEAFF

J: TRBJ1-2
D: NA
V: TRBV4-1
size: many
DNA: TGCGCCAGCAGCCAAGCCGAAACCGCTAACTATGGCTACACCTTC
CDR3: CASSQAETANYGYTF

J: TRBJ2-1
D: NA
V: TRBV9
size: few
DNA: TGTGCCAGCAGCCTCCTGAGGGCAGGTCGCAATGAGCAGTTCTTC
CDR3: CASSLLRAGRNEQFF

J: TRBJ2-5
D: TRBD2
V: TRBV9
size: many
DNA: TGTGCCAGCAGCGTCGGGACTAGCGGGCAAGAGACCCAGTACTTC
CDR3: CASSVGTSGQETQYF

J: TRBJ2-5
D: TRBD2
V: TRBV9
size: NA
DNA: TGTGCCAGCAGCGTTCTAGCGGGGTTCCCAGAGACCCAGTACTTC
CDR3: CASSVLAGFPETQYF

J: TRBJ1-2
D: NA
V: TRBV19
size: NA
DNA: TGTGCCAGTAGTATCCGGGACATTAACTATGGCTACACCTTC
CDR3: CASSIRDINYGYTF

J: TRBJ2-7
D: NA
V: TRBV24-1
size: many
DNA: TGTGCCACCAGTGATCGGACGGGGACCTACGAGCAGTACTTC
CDR3: CATSDRTGTYEQYF

J: TRBJ1-2
D: TRBD1
V: TRBV6-1
size: many
DNA: TGTGCCAGCAGGCGGGACAGGGTGGATGGCTACACCTTC
CDR3: CASRRDRVDGYTF

J: TRBJ2-5
D: TRBD2
V: TRBV2
size: many
DNA: TGTGCCAGCAGTGAAAGAGCGGGGCGGAAGACCCAGTACTTC
CDR3: CASSERAGRKTQYF

J: TRBJ1-6
D: NA
V: TRBV7-8
size: NA
DNA: TGTGCCAGCAGCGAGGGGGACGTGGGTTCACCCCTCCACTTT
CDR3: CASSEGDVGSPLHF

J: TRBJ1-4
D: TRBD1
V: TRBV3-1
size: few
DNA: TGTGCCAGCAGCTACCAGGGGGGTGGTGAAAAACTGTTTTTT
CDR3: CASSYQGGGEKLFF

J: TRBJ2-1
D: NA
V: TRBV15
size: many
DNA: TGTGCCACCAGCAGGGGGGTGACAGGGAGGAATGAGCAGTTCTTC
CDR3: CATSRGVTGRNEQFF

J: TRBJ2-2
D: TRBD2
V: TRBV28
size: few
DNA: TGTGCCAGCACGGCGGGGGTGAACACCGGGGAGCTGTTTTTT
CDR3: CASTAGVNTGELFF

J: TRBJ1-2
D: NA
V: TRBV6-1
size: NA
DNA: TGTGCCAGCAGCTCCGGACCGTATGGCTACACCTTC
CDR3: CASSSGPYGYTF

J: TRBJ1-2
D: NA
V: TRBV12-3/TRBV12-4
size: many
DNA: TGTGCCAGCAGTTTAGCAGGCGGAGTCAGCCCTTTAACCGATGGCTACACCTTC
CDR3: CASSLAGGVSPLTDGYTF

J: TRBJ2-3
D: NA
V: TRBV2
size: NA
DNA: TGTGCCAGCAGTGAGGACTTGGCAGATACGCAGTATTTT
CDR3: CASSEDLADTQYF

J: TRBJ2-2
D: NA
V: TRBV19
size: many
DNA: TGTGCCAGTAGTATGGGTGGGGCCGGGGAGCTGTTTTTT
CDR3: CASSMGGAGELFF

J: TRBJ2-1
D: NA
V: TRBV5-1
size: NA
DNA: TGCGCCAGCAGCTTGGTAGCCGGGGGGCCTTACAATGAGCAGTTCTTC
CDR3: CASSLVAGGPYNEQFF

J: TRBJ1-2
D: NA
V: TRBV6-4
size: many
DNA: TGTGCCAGCAGTGACTCGTCAGGGTGGGGGGCCAATGGCTACACCTTC
CDR3: CASSDSSGWGANGYTF

J: TRBJ2-7
D: NA
V: TRBV10-3
size: many
DNA: TGTGCCATCAGTGACTCTCGGGGAATCACCTACGAGCAGTACTTC
CDR3: CAISDSRGITYEQYF

J: TRBJ2-7
D: TRBD1
V: TRBV15
size: NA
DNA: TGTGCCACCAGCAGAGTATTGGGGACAGGGTCCTACGAGCAGTACTTC
CDR3: CATSRVLGTGSYEQYF

J: TRBJ1-3
D: NA
V: TRBV5-1
size: many
DNA: TGCGCCAGCAGCTTGGCAGGTTCCTCTGGAAACACCATATATTTT
CDR3: CASSLAGSSGNTIYF

J: TRBJ1-6
D: NA
V: TRBV5-5
size: many
DNA: TGTGCCAGCAGCTCCCCGGGACACTACAATTCACCCCTCCACTTT
CDR3: CASSSPGHYNSPLHF

J: TRBJ1-4
D: TRBD1
V: TRBV3-1
size: many
DNA: TGTGCCAGCAATGACAGGGGGAATGAAAAACTGTTTTTT
CDR3: CASNDRGNEKLFF